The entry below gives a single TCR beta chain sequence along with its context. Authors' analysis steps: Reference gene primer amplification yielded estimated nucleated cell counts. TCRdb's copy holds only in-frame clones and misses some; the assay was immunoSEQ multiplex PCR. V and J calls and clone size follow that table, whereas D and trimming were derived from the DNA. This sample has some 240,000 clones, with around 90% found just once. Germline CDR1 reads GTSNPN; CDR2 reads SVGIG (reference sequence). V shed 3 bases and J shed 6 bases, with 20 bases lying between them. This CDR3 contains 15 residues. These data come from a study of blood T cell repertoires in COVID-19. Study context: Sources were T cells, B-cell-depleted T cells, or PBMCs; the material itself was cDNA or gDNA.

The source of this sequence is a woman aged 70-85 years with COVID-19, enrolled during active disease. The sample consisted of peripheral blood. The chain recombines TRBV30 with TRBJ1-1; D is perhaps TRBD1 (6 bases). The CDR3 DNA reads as TGTGCCTGGAGCAACCCAGGTTCGGGGGGCCCTGAAGCTTTCTTT. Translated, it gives CAWSNPGSGGPEAFF. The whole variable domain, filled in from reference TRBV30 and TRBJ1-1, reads SQTIHQWPATLVQPVGSPLSLECTVEGTSNPNLYWYRQAAGRGLQLLFYSVGIGQISSEVPQNLSASRPQDRQFILSSKKLLLSDSGFYLCAWSNPGSGGPEAFFGQGTRLTVV.